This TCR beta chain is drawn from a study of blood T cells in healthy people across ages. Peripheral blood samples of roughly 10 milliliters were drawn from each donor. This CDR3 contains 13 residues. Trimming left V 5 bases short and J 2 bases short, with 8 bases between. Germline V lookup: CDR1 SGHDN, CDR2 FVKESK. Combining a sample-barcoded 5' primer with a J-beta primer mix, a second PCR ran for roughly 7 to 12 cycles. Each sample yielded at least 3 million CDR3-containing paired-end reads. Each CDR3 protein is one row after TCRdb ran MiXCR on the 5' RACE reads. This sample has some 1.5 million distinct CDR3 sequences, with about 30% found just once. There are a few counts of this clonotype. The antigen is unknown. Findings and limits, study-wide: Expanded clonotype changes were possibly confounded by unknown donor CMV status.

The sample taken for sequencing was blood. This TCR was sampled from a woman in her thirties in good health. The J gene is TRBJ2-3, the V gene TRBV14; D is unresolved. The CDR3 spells CASSDLNTDTQYF. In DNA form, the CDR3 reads TGTGCCAGCAGCGACCTCAACACAGATACGCAGTATTTT. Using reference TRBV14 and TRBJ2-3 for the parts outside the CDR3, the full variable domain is EAGVTQFPSHSVIEKGQTVTLRCDPISGHDNLYWYRRVMGKEIKFLLHFVKESKQDESGMPNNRFLAERTGGTYSTLKVQPAELEDSGVYFCASSDLNTDTQYFGPGTRLTVL.